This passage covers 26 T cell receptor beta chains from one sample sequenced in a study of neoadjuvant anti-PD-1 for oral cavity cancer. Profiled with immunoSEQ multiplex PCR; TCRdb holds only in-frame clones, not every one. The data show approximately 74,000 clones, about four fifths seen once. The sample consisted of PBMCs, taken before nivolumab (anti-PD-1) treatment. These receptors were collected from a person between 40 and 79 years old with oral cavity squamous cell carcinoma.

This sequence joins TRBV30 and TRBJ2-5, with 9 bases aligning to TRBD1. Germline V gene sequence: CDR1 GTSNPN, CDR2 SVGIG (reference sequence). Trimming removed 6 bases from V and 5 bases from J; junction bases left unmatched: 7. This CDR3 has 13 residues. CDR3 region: CACTGGAPETQYF. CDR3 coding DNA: TGTGCCTGTACAGGGGGCGCCCCGGAGACCCAGTACTTC. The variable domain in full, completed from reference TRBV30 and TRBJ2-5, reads SQTIHQWPATLVQPVGSPLSLECTVEGTSNPNLYWYRQAAGRGLQLLFYSVGIGQISSEVPQNLSASRPQDRQFILSSKKLLLSDSGFYLCACTGGAPETQYFGPGTRLLVL.

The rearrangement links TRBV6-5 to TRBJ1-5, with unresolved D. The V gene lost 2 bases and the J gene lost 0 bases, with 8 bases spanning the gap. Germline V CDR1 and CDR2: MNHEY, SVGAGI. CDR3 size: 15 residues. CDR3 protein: CASSYGPNSNQPQHF. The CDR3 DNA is TGTGCCAGCAGTTACGGGCCAAATAGCAATCAGCCCCAGCATTTT.

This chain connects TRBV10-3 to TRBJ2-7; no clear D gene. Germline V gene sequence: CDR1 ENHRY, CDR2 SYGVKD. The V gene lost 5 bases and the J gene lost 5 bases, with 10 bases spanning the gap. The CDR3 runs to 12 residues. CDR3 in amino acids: CAISPTVDEQYF. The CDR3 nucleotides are TGTGCCATCAGTCCGACTGTTGACGAGCAGTACTTC.

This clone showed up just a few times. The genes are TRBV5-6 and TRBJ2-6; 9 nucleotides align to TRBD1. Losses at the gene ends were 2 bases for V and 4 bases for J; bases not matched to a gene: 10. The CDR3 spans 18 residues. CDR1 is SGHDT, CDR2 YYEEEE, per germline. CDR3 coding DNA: TGTGCCAGCAGCTTCCTGACAGGGGGAGATTCCGGGGCCAACGTCCTGACTTTC. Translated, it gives CASSFLTGGDSGANVLTF.

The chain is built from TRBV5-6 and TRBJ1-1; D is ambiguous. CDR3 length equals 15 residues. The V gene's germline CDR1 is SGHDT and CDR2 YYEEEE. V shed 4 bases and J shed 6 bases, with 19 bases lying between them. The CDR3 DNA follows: TGTGCCAGCAGCGGGCGGAGGGTTCCGTGGTCTGAAGCTTTCTTT. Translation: CASSGRRVPWSEAFF.

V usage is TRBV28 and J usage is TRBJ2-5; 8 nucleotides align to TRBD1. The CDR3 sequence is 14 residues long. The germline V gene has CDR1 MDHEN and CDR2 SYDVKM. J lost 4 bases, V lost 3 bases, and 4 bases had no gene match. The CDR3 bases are TGTGCCAGCAGTTTGTCAGACAGGGGAGAGACCCAGTACTTC. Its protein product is CASSLSDRGETQYF.

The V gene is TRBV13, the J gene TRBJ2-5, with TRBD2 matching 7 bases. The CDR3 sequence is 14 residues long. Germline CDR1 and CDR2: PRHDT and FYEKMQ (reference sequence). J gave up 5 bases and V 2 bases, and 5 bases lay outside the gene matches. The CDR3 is CASSLREAEETQYF. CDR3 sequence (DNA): TGTGCCAGCAGCTTACGGGAGGCCGAGGAGACCCAGTACTTC.

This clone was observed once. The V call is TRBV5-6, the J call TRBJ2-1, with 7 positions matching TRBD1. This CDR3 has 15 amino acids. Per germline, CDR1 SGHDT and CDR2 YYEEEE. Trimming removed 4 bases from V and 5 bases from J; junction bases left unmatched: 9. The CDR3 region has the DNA TGTGCCAGCAGCCCCGACAGGGTTCCCAACAATGAGCAGTTCTTC. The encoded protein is CASSPDRVPNNEQFF.

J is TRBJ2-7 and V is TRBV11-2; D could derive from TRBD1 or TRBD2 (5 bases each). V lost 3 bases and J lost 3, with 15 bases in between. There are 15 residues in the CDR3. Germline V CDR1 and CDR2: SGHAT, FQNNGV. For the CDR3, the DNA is TGTGCCAGCAGCTTTTACCGGGACGCGGACTACGAGCAGTACTTC. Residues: CASSFYRDADYEQYF.

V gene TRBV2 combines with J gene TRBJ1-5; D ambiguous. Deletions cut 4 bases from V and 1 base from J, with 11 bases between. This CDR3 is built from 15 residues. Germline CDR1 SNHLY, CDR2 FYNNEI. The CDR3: CASSGEVGSNQPQHF. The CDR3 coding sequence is TGTGCCAGCAGTGGAGAGGTCGGAAGCAATCAGCCCCAGCATTTT.

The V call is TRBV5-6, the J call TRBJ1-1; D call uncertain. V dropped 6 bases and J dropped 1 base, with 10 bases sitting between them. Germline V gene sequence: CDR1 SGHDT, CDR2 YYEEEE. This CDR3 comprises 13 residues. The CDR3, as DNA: TGTGCCAGCACCTCGTGGGGGAACACTGAAGCTTTCTTT. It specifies CASTSWGNTEAFF.

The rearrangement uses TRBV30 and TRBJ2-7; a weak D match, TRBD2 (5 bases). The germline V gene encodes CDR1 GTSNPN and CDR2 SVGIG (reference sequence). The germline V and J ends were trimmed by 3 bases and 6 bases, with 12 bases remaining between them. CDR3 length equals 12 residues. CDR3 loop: CAWRRGYGEQYF. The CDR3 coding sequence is TGTGCCTGGAGAAGAGGGTATGGCGAGCAGTACTTC. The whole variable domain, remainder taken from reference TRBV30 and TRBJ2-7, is SQTIHQWPATLVQPVGSPLSLECTVEGTSNPNLYWYRQAAGRGLQLLFYSVGIGQISSEVPQNLSASRPQDRQFILSSKKLLLSDSGFYLCAWRRGYGEQYFGPGTRLTVT.

CDR3 in DNA: TGCGCCAGCAGCTTGGGGGTTGGGTCTTCTAATGAAAAACTGTTTTTT. Protein sequence: CASSLGVGSSNEKLFF. The chain links TRBV5-1 to TRBJ1-4; D not certain. The CDR3 length is 16 residues. V was shortened by 0 bases and J by 3 bases, with 12 bases between the two germline ends. Per germline, CDR1 SGHRS and CDR2 YFSETQ.

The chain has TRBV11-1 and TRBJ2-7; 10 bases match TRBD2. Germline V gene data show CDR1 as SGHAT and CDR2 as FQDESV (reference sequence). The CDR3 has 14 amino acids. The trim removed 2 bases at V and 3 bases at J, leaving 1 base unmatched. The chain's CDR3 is CASSLKREGYEQYF. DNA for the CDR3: TGTGCCAGCAGCTTAAAGCGGGAGGGCTACGAGCAGTACTTC.

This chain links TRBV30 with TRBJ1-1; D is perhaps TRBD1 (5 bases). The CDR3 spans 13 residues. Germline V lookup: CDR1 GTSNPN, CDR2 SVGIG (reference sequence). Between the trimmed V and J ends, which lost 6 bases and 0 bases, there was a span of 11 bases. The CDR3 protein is CACRDWVNTEAFF. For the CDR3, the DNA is TGTGCCTGCCGGGACTGGGTGAACACTGAAGCTTTCTTT.

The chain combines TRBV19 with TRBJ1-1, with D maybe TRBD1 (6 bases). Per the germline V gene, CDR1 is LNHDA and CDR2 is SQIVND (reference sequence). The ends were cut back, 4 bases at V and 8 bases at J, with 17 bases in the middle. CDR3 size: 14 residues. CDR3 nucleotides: TGTGCCAGTAGTAGAGCCGGACAGCAACAAGAAGCTTTCTTT. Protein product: CASSRAGQQQEAFF.

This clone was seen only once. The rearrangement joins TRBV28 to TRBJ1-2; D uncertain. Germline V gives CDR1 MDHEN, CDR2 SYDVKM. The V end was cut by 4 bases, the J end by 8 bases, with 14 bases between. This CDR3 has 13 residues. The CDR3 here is CASSSLGVYGYTF. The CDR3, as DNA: TGTGCCAGCAGTTCCCTTGGGGTTTACGGCTACACCTTC.

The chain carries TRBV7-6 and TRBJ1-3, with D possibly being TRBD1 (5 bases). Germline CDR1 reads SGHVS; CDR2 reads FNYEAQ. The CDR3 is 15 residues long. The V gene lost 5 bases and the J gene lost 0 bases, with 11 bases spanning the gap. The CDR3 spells CASSKTVSSGNTIYF. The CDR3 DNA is TGTGCCAGCAGCAAGACAGTGAGCTCTGGAAACACCATATATTTT.

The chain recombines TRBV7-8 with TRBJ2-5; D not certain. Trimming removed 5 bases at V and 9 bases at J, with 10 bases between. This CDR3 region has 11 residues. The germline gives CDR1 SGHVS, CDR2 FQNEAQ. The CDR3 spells CASSAMGSQYF. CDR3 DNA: TGTGCCAGCAGCGCCATGGGGTCCCAGTACTTC.

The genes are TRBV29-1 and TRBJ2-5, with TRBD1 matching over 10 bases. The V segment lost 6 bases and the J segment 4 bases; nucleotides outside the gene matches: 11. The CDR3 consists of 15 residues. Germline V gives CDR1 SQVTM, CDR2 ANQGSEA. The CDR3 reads CSVKPMTGGRETQYF. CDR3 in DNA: TGCAGCGTCAAACCAATGACAGGGGGCAGAGAGACCCAGTACTTC. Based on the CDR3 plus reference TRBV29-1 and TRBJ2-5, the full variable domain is SAVISQKPSRDICQRGTSLTIQCQVDSQVTMMFWYRQQPGQSLTLIATANQGSEATYESGFVIDKFPISRPNLTFSTLTVSNMSPEDSSIYLCSVKPMTGGRETQYFGPGTRLLVL.

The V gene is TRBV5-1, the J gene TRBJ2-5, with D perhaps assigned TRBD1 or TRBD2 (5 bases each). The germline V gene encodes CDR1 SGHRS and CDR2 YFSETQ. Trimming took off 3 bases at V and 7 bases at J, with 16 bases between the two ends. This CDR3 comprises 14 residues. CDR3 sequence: CASSSGEGLGTQYF. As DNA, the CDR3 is TGCGCCAGCAGCTCCGGTGAGGGGCTGGGGACCCAGTACTTC.

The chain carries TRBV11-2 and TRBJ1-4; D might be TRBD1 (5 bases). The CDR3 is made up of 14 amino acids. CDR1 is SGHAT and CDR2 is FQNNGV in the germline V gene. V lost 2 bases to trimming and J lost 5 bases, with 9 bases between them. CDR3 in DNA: TGTGCCAGCAGCTTACAGGGAGAGAATGAAAAACTGTTTTTT. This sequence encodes CASSLQGENEKLFF.

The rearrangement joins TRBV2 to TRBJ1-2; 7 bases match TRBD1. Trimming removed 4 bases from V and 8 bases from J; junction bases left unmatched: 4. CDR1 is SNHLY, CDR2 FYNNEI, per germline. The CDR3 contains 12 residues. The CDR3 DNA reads TGTGCCAGCAGTGCAACAGGGGAAGGCTACACCTTC. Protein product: CASSATGEGYTF.

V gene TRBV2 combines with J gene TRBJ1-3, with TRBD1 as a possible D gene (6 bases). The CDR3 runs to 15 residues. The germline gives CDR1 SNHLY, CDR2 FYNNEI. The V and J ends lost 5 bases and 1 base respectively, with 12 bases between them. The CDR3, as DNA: TGTGCCAGCAGTCCAGGGGTGAAGTCTGGAAACACCATATATTTT. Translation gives CASSPGVKSGNTIYF.

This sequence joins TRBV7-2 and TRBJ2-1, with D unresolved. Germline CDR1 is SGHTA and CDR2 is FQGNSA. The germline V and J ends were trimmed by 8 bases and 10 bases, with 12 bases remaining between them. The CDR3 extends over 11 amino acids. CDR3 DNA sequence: TGTGCCAGCGCTTGGGCAAAAGAGCAGTTCTTC. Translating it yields CASAWAKEQFF.

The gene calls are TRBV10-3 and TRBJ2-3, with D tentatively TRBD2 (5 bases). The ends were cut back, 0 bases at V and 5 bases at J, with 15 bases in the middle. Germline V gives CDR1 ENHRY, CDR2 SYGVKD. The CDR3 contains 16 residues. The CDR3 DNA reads TGTGCCATCAGTGAGTCGGGTGGGAGTGTTAAAGATACGCAGTATTTT. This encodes CAISESGGSVKDTQYF.